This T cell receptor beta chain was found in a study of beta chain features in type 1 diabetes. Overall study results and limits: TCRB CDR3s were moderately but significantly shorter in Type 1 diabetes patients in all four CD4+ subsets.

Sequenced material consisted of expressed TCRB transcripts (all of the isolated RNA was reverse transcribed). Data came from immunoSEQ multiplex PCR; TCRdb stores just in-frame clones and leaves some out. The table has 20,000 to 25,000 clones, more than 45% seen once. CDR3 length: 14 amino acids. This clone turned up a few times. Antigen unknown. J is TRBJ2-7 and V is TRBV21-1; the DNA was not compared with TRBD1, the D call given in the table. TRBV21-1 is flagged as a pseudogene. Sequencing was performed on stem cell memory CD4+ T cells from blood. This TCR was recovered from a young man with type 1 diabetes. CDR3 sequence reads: CAIGTGGLDYEQYF. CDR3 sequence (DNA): TGTGCCATCGGAACAGGGGGCTTAGACTACGAGCAGTACTTC.